This entry is about one TCR beta chain. Its antigen is undetermined. This entry belongs to a study of cytomegalovirus exposure and HLA in healthy donors. General study points: It was only CMV serostatus that was available as immune exposure information.

Primers included in the PCR were 60 Vbeta and 13 Jbeta primers. The table came from immunoSEQ multiplex PCR; TCRdb's copy has only in-frame clones and leaves some out. This repertoire includes about 200,000 clones. The junction had 15 bases not matched to a gene; V was cut back by 6 bases and J by 4 bases. Per the germline V gene, CDR1 is MNHEY and CDR2 is SMNVEV (reference sequence). The CDR3 is made up of 16 amino acids. The TCR comes from a girl aged 2-10 years in good health and CMV-seropositive. Sequences were obtained from PBMCs. V is TRBV27 and J is TRBJ2-7, with 7 bases matching TRBD2. CDR3 region: CASSRTSAKRSYEQYF. The CDR3 DNA reads TGTGCCAGCAGCCGCACTAGCGCCAAGCGGTCGTACGAGCAGTACTTC.